The TCR beta chain under discussion was sequenced for a study of OX40 agonist ivuxolimab in advanced cancers. Sequencing used immunoSEQ multiplex PCR; TCRdb keeps in-frame clones, though not all of them. The sample consists of 100,000 or so clones, about 92% of them appearing once. In germline, CDR1 is MNHEY, CDR2 SMNVEV (reference sequence). V dropped 4 bases and J dropped 5; count of bases not matched to a gene: 9. This CDR3 has 16 amino acids. The chain joins TRBV27 to TRBJ2-1, with TRBD2 identical over 9 bases. The sequence derives from an adult with an advanced solid tumor such as melanoma, head and neck, liver or kidney cancer. Source: CD4+ or CD8+ T cells sorted from blood, taken in a trial of the OX40 agonist ivuxolimab. Here the CDR3 reads CASSSIGTSSNNEQFF. The CDR3 DNA is TGTGCCAGCAGTTCCATAGGGACTAGCTCAAACAATGAGCAGTTCTTC.